This paragraph covers one T cell receptor (beta chain) sequence. CDR3 length: 15 amino acids. J gave up 5 bases and V 2 bases, and 5 bases lay outside the gene matches. Germline V CDR1 and CDR2: ENHRY, SYGVKD. This record belongs to a study of control samples from healthy donors and cancer patients. Repertoires were generated with immunoSEQ multiplex PCR, while TCRdb's copy carries only in-frame clones and drops some. The sample records fewer than 130,000 clones, roughly 90% being singletons. The chain has TRBV10-3 and TRBJ1-4, with 7 bases matching TRBD1. The receptor was isolated from a woman between 55 and 75 years old with lung cancer. Material: PBMCs. The CDR3 region has the DNA TGTGCCATCAGTGAGGGCCGGGACAGAAATGAAAAACTGTTTTTT. This encodes CAISEGRDRNEKLFF.